What follows are 25 T cell receptor beta chains derived from one specimen sequenced in a study of CD8 T cells in Susac syndrome. A quantity of about 0.5 to 1 ug RNA underwent reverse transcription using random hexamers. TCRdb re-called the immunoSEQ multiplex PCR reads with MiXCR, one entry per CDR3 protein. This sample has some 130,000 distinct CDR3 sequences, with roughly 80% found just once. Sequenced sample: CD8+ T cells from PBMCs. The receptor source for this set is a human donor with multiple sclerosis.

This sequence joins TRBV6-2 or TRBV6-3 and TRBJ2-7; 7 bases are a match to TRBD2. Trimming took 7 bases from V and 2 from J; bases not matched to a gene: 8. This CDR3 has 14 residues. The germline gives CDR1 MNHEY, CDR2 SVGEGT. The CDR3 sequence is CASMIAGRPYEQYV. The CDR3 bases are TGTGCCAGCATGATAGCGGGTAGACCCTACGAGCAGTACGTC.

The chain carries TRBV20-1 and TRBJ1-1; D gene uncertain. This CDR3 contains 12 residues. Germline loops: CDR1 DFQATT, CDR2 SNEGSKA (reference sequence). The CDR3 loop reads CALLGMNTEAFF. For the CDR3, the DNA is TGCGCCCTTCTCGGGATGAACACTGAAGCTTTCTTT.

The chain couples TRBV20-1 to TRBJ2-3; D may be TRBD2 (6 bases). The CDR3 is 15 residues long. CDR1 and CDR2 (germline): DFQATT, SNEGSKA (reference sequence). The ends were cut back, 0 bases at V and 2 bases at J, with 12 bases in the middle. The CDR3, as DNA: TGCAGTGCTAGAGATTGGGCGGGGTACACAGATACGCAGTATTTT. Translation gives CSARDWAGYTDTQYF.

This clonotype showed up just once. The rearrangement uses TRBV7-9 and TRBJ1-1; D perhaps matches TRBD1 (5 bases). Trimming pared 1 base from V and 3 bases from J, leaving 9 bases between. The V gene's germline CDR1 is SEHNR and CDR2 FQNEAQ (reference sequence). The CDR3 has 14 amino acids. This CDR3 reads CASSLGGLDTEAFF. DNA for the CDR3: TGTGCCAGCAGCTTAGGGGGCTTGGACACTGAAGCTTTCTTT.

The count of this clonotype is one. The J gene is TRBJ1-2, the V gene TRBV6-6, with unresolved D. The germline CDR1 and CDR2 sequences are MNHNY and SVGAGI (reference sequence). This CDR3 region has 12 residues. The ends were cut back, 0 bases at V and 6 bases at J, with 5 bases in the middle. Written as DNA, the CDR3 is TGTGCCAGCAGTTACTCGGCAGATGGCTACACCTTC. The encoded protein is CASSYSADGYTF.

The V and J genes are TRBV6-1 and TRBJ2-7; the match to TRBD2 covers 13 bases. The germline gives CDR1 MNHNS, CDR2 SASEGT. Trimming took 7 bases from V and 5 from J; bases not matched to a gene: 14. CDR3 length: 17 amino acids. The CDR3: CASNPLAGGPAMDEQYF. The CDR3 DNA reads as TGTGCCAGCAACCCACTAGCGGGGGGGCCTGCCATGGACGAGCAGTACTTC.

This chain uses TRBV13 with TRBJ2-1; TRBD2 matches 14 bases. Trimming removed 4 bases from V and 8 bases from J; junction bases left unmatched: 13. From germline, CDR1 is PRHDT and CDR2 FYEKMQ (reference sequence). The CDR3 is 18 residues long. The CDR3 coding sequence is TGTGCCAGCAGCTCGTCCCGACTAGCGGGAGGGCCCTCACATGAGCAGTTCTTC. Translated, it gives CASSSSRLAGGPSHEQFF.

J is TRBJ1-5 and V is TRBV12-3 or TRBV12-4; D possibly corresponds to TRBD1 (5 bases). With 5 bases removed from V and 3 bases from J, the gap between germline ends came to 11 bases. The CDR3 sequence is 14 residues long. CDR3 residues: CASSQTAPNQPQHF. Written as DNA, the CDR3 is TGTGCCAGCAGTCAGACAGCTCCCAATCAGCCCCAGCATTTT.

This chain joins TRBV28 and TRBJ2-7; D uncertain. Between the trimmed V and J ends, which lost 3 bases and 1 base, there was a span of 10 bases. Per germline, CDR1 MDHEN and CDR2 SYDVKM. CDR3 length: 14 residues. The CDR3 sequence: CASSFLTLSYEQYF. CDR3 nucleotide sequence: TGTGCCAGCAGTTTTCTCACCCTGTCCTACGAGCAGTACTTC. Full variable domain (outside the CDR3, taken from reference TRBV28 and TRBJ2-7): DVKVTQSSRYLVKRTGEKVFLECVQDMDHENMFWYRQDPGLGLRLIYFSYDVKMKEKGDIPEGYSVSREKKERFSLILESASTNQTSMYLCASSFLTLSYEQYFGPGTRLTVT.

The rearrangement links TRBV13 to TRBJ2-2; TRBD1 agrees at 7 bases. Looked up from germline, CDR1 is PRHDT and CDR2 is FYEKMQ (reference sequence). CDR3 size: 13 residues. V shed 3 bases and J 7 bases; nucleotides not matched to a gene: 2. DNA of the CDR3: TGTGCCAGCAGCTTGACAGGGAACGGGGAGCTGTTTTTT. Protein product: CASSLTGNGELFF.

The CDR3 DNA reads as TGCGCCAGCAGCCCCTTATTTACTGGGGCCAACGTCCTGACTTTC. Translated: CASSPLFTGANVLTF. The gene calls are TRBV4-1 and TRBJ2-6; the D is unclear. Germline values: CDR1 MGHRA, CDR2 YSYEKL. The CDR3 runs 15 residues. Trimming removed 4 bases at V and 2 bases at J, with 9 bases between.

The chain recombines TRBV30 with TRBJ1-1, with unresolved D. The CDR3 runs 13 residues. Germline V CDR1 and CDR2: GTSNPN, SVGIG (reference sequence). V was shortened by 2 bases and J by 1 base, with 8 bases between the two germline ends. The CDR3, as DNA: TGTGCCTGGAGTCACACCTCGAACACTGAAGCTTTCTTT. It specifies CAWSHTSNTEAFF. Full variable domain (missing parts from reference TRBV30 and TRBJ1-1): SQTIHQWPATLVQPVGSPLSLECTVEGTSNPNLYWYRQAAGRGLQLLFYSVGIGQISSEVPQNLSASRPQDRQFILSSKKLLLSDSGFYLCAWSHTSNTEAFFGQGTRLTVV.

The chain employs TRBV29-1 and TRBJ1-2; D gene ambiguous. The CDR3 spans 13 residues. The V gene's germline CDR1 is SQVTM and CDR2 ANQGSEA. V gave up 3 bases and J gave up 6 bases, with 14 bases separating them. CDR3 residues: CSVDFDMPNGYTF. In nucleotides, the CDR3 is TGCAGCGTTGATTTTGACATGCCAAATGGCTACACCTTC.

The chain links TRBV27 to TRBJ1-2, with TRBD1 matching over 8 bases. The CDR3 is 14 amino acids. Germline values: CDR1 MNHEY, CDR2 SMNVEV (reference sequence). Losses at the gene ends were 5 bases for V and 8 bases for J; bases not matched to a gene: 10. This CDR3 reads CASSTLTGAGGYTF. The CDR3 DNA reads as TGTGCCAGCAGTACGCTGACAGGGGCGGGCGGCTACACCTTC.

The CDR3 sequence: CASSPRDPYEQYF. CDR3 sequence (DNA): TGCGCCAGCAGCCCCCGGGACCCCTACGAGCAGTACTTC. This chain uses TRBV5-1 with TRBJ2-7; D is tentatively TRBD1 or TRBD2 (5 bases each). This CDR3 is 13 amino acids long. Looked up from germline, CDR1 is SGHRS and CDR2 is YFSETQ. Trimming cost V 4 bases and J 2 bases, with 10 bases left between them.

This clonotype was seen a single time. V gene TRBV5-6 combines with J gene TRBJ1-1; no reliable D call. From germline, CDR1 is SGHDT and CDR2 YYEEEE. The CDR3 is 15 amino acids. Trimming cost V 1 base and J 3 bases, with 13 bases left between them. The CDR3 here is CASSLSGIRDTEAFF. CDR3 DNA sequence: TGTGCCAGCAGCTTGTCCGGAATTCGGGACACTGAAGCTTTCTTT.

This clonotype was observed a handful of times. The chain couples TRBV4-1 to TRBJ1-1, with D unresolved. The germline V gene encodes CDR1 MGHRA and CDR2 YSYEKL. The CDR3 has 15 residues. V dropped 4 bases and J dropped 0 bases, with 12 bases sitting between them. The DNA of the CDR3 is TGCGCCAGCAGCCGAACCTCTTATGTGAACACTGAAGCTTTCTTT. This sequence encodes CASSRTSYVNTEAFF.

The J gene is TRBJ2-1, the V gene TRBV12-3 or TRBV12-4; weak D call: TRBD2 (6 bases). The V gene lost 7 bases and the J gene lost 4 bases, with 14 bases spanning the gap. This CDR3 region has 14 residues. The CDR3 nucleotides are TGTGCCAGCACCAGCCCGGGACTGTACAATGAGCAGTTCTTC. Amino acids: CASTSPGLYNEQFF.

The V gene is TRBV27, the J gene TRBJ2-1; 10 nucleotides agree with TRBD2. J gave up 4 bases and V 9 bases, and 6 bases lay outside the gene matches. This CDR3 comprises 14 residues. The germline CDR1 and CDR2 sequences are MNHEY and SMNVEV (reference sequence). The CDR3 sequence: CASSIAGGYNEQFF. The CDR3 DNA reads TGTGCCAGTTCTATAGCGGGAGGTTACAATGAGCAGTTCTTC.

CDR3: CASSLPGESLGTQYF. The DNA for the CDR3 is TGTGCCAGCAGCCTCCCGGGGGAATCTCTCGGTACGCAGTATTTT. This chain joins TRBV3-1 and TRBJ2-3; weak D call: TRBD2 (6 bases). From germline, CDR1 is LGHDT and CDR2 YNNKEL (reference sequence). This CDR3 contains 15 residues. Between the trimmed V and J ends, which lost 4 bases and 8 bases, there was a span of 19 bases.

The V call is TRBV24-1, the J call TRBJ2-2; D unclear. The germline CDR1 and CDR2 sequences are KGHDR and SFDVKD. This CDR3 has 12 amino acids. V dropped 4 bases and J dropped 7 bases, with 6 bases sitting between them. Written as DNA, the CDR3 is TGTGCCACCAGTGACACAATCGGGGAGCTGTTTTTT. Protein sequence: CATSDTIGELFF.

The chain joins TRBV12-3 or TRBV12-4 to TRBJ1-2; no definite D call. Trimming removed 5 bases at V and 3 bases at J, with 7 bases between. The CDR3 has 12 residues. CDR3 nucleotide sequence: TGTGCCAGCAGTCCAAGCTACTATGGCTACACCTTC. Protein product: CASSPSYYGYTF.

The chain couples TRBV2 to TRBJ2-5; D gene uncertain. The CDR3 has 12 amino acids. Trimming removed 2 bases from V and 10 bases from J, with 11 bases in between. Germline V gene data show CDR1 as SNHLY and CDR2 as FYNNEI. CDR3 in amino acids: CASSETDLFQYF. The DNA for the CDR3 is TGTGCCAGCAGTGAAACGGACCTCTTCCAGTACTTC.

This chain links TRBV5-1 with TRBJ2-1, with a tentative D call TRBD1 (6 bases). The length of the CDR3 is 13 residues. The V and J ends lost 5 bases and 7 bases respectively, with 13 bases between them. Looked up from germline, CDR1 is SGHRS and CDR2 is YFSETQ. Written as DNA, the CDR3 is TGCGCCAGCAGTTTACAGGGTTGGAATGAGCAGTTCTTC. Residues: CASSLQGWNEQFF.

V and J are TRBV3-1 and TRBJ1-3, with TRBD1 matching 8 bases. CDR3 length equals 15 residues. Germline CDR1 reads LGHDT; CDR2 reads YNNKEL (reference sequence). After removal of 0 bases from V and 4 bases from J, the junction contained 2 bases not matched to a gene. CDR3 nucleotide sequence: TGTGCCAGCAGCCAAGACAGGGGGCTCGGAAACACCATATATTTT. Its protein product is CASSQDRGLGNTIYF.